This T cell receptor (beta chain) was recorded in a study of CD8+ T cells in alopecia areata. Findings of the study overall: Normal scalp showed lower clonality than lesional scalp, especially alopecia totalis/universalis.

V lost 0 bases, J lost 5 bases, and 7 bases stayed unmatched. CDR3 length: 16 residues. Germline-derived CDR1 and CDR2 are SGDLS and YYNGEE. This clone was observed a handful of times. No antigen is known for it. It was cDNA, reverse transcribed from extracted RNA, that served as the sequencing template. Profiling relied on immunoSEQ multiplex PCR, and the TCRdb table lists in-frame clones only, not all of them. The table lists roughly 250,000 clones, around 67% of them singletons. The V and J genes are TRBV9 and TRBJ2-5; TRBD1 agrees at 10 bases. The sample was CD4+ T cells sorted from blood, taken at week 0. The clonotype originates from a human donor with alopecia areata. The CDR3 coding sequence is TGTGCCAGCAGCGTAGGATGGACAGGGGGGTCGGAGACCCAGTACTTC. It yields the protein CASSVGWTGGSETQYF.